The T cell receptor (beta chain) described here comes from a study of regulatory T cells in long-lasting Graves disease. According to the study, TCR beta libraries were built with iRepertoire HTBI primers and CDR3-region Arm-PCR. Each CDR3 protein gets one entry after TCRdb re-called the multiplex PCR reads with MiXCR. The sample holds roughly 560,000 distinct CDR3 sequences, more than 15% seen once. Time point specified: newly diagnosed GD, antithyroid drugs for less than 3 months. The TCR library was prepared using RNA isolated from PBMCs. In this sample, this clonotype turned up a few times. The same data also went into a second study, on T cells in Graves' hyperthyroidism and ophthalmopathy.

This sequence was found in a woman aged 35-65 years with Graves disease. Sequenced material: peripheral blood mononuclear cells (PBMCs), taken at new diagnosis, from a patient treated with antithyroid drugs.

This chain's CDR3 is CSARPGPGETQYF. For the CDR3, the DNA is TGCAGTGCTCGGCCGGGACCCGGGGAGACCCAGTACTTC. The V gene is TRBV20-1, the J gene TRBJ2-5, with D tentatively TRBD1 or TRBD2 (5 bases each). The CDR3 has 13 residues. V dropped 5 bases and J dropped 5 bases, with 15 bases sitting between them. From germline, CDR1 is DFQATT and CDR2 SNEGSKA (reference sequence).